The 12 T cell receptor beta chains presented below share a single source sample, sequenced in a study of T cells expressing NK-cell markers. TCRdb reworked the 5' RACE reads into one entry per CDR3 protein, no DNA. The data include a few hundred thousand distinct CDR3 sequences; the top ten clones carry around 4%. Material: blood T cells: a sorted CD56 or NKG2C T cell subset, CD4+ or CD8+ T cells, or bulk PBMC T cells (not recorded which). The source is a man between 18 and 29 years old in good health.

The chain links TRBV11-2 to TRBJ2-7; the TRBD1 assignment by TCRdb is unverifiable without DNA. This CDR3 is 13 amino acids long. Germline values: CDR1 SGHAT, CDR2 FQNNGV. The CDR3 is CASSAGHIYEQYF.

The genes are TRBV12-3 or TRBV12-4 and TRBJ2-1; TCRdb outputs TRBD1, but without DNA this stays unchecked. There are 12 residues in the CDR3. CDR3 loop: CASSRVQSGGFF.

This rearrangement joins TRBV27 to TRBJ2-1. The germline V gene encodes CDR1 MNHEY and CDR2 SMNVEV (reference sequence). There are 15 residues in the CDR3. CDR3 region: CASSSTPNSYNEQFF.

The V call is TRBV5-1, the J call TRBJ2-1; TCRdb indicates TRBD2, and absent DNA this call remains unverified. Germline CDR1 and CDR2: SGHRS and YFSETQ. The CDR3 runs to 16 residues. The CDR3 reads CASSPARIQWDNEQFF.

V gene TRBV5-6 combines with J gene TRBJ2-6. CDR1 and CDR2 (germline): SGHDT, YYEEEE. The CDR3 spans 17 residues. CDR3 in amino acids: CASSLFTPDSGANVLTF.

The chain has TRBV12-3 or TRBV12-4 and TRBJ2-1; TCRdb lists TRBD2, though no DNA is available to test this call. This CDR3 is 20 amino acids long. The CDR3 reads CASSLAKSLPFSGNYNEQFF.

CDR3 amino acids: CSVEDGSGLAKNIQYF. The chain links TRBV29-1 to TRBJ2-4. CDR1 is SQVTM, CDR2 ANQGSEA, per germline. The CDR3 runs 16 residues.

The chain links TRBV6-1 to TRBJ2-1; without DNA, the TCRdb call of TRBD2 cannot be checked. The germline V gene encodes CDR1 MNHNS and CDR2 SASEGT. The CDR3 length is 15 residues. CDR3 loop: CASSLALAGRGEQFF.

CDR3 sequence: CASSQVLGFQPQHF. This chain uses TRBV4-2 with TRBJ1-5. Germline CDR1 reads LGHNA; CDR2 reads YNFKEQ. This CDR3 comprises 14 residues.

The gene calls are TRBV10-1 and TRBJ2-3; there is no DNA to check the TCRdb D call of TRBD2. Germline V gene data show CDR1 as WNHNN and CDR2 as SYGVQD (reference sequence). The CDR3 spans 15 residues. CDR3 amino acids: CASSLTSGISDTQYF.

The chain combines TRBV5-1 with TRBJ2-1; the D gene TCRdb calls, TRBD1, cannot be checked with no DNA. Germline loops: CDR1 SGHRS, CDR2 YFSETQ. The CDR3 extends over 15 amino acids. The CDR3 protein is CASSLDGPGYNEQFF.

The J gene is TRBJ2-1, the V gene TRBV12-3 or TRBV12-4; the TCRdb D gene call, TRBD1, has no DNA to confirm it. The CDR3 loop spans 14 amino acids. CDR3 sequence reads: CASDPLEKRDEQFF.